This T cell receptor (beta chain) derives from a study of response to subunit inactivated influenza vaccine. This clonotype was observed a handful of times. TCRdb re-derived calls from the RT-PCR reads in MiXCR, one entry per CDR3 protein. The sample consists of 610,000 or so distinct CDR3 sequences, approximately 15% of them appearing once. This specimen consisted of PBMCs from blood, obtained 11 to 12 days after vaccination. This sequence was found in a man between 45 and 60 years old who received an inactivated influenza vaccine.

The CDR3 region is CASSHADSSAGELFF. The DNA for the CDR3 is TGCGCCAGCAGCCACGCAGACAGCAGCGCGGGGGAGCTGTTTTTT. The chain is built from TRBV4-3 and TRBJ2-2, with TRBD1 as a possible D gene (5 bases). Germline V lookup: CDR1 LGHNA, CDR2 YSLEER. CDR3 size: 15 residues. V lost 3 bases and J 8 bases, leaving 16 bases between the germline ends.